The 23 T cell receptor beta chains presented below share a single source sample, sequenced in a study of tissue T cells after allogeneic stem cell transplantation. The table came from immunoSEQ multiplex PCR; TCRdb's copy has only in-frame clones and leaves some out. The sample carries around 51,000 clones, 73% recorded once. The material sequenced was sorted cells pooled from one or two spleens. The receptors were sampled from a pool of C57BL/6 mice in good health.

On this clone: Mouse germline and gene names are used. The DNA ends 1 residue before the CDR3 does, and the rest of the CDR3 is filled in from the germline J gene. The chain has TRBV14 and TRBJ2-7; 7 bases agree with TRBD1. The V and J ends lost 2 bases and 3 bases, in that order; junction bases with no gene match: 2. The CDR3 length is 13 residues. CDR1 is SGHDT and CDR2 is FRDEAV in the germline V gene. The CDR3 region is CASSLGQLYEQYF. Partial CDR3 DNA: TGTGCCAGCAGTTTGGGACAGCTCTATGAACAGTAC. The variable domain in full, completed from reference TRBV14 and TRBJ2-7, reads EAGVTQSPRYAVLQEGQAVSFWCDPISGHDTLYWYQQPRDQGPQLLVYFRDEAVIDNSQLPSDRFSAVRPKGTNSTLKIQSAKQGDTATYLCASSLGQLYEQYFGPGTRLTVL.

Regarding this clone: The gene symbols are mouse symbols. The read ends 1 residue before the CDR3 terminus; that terminus is restored from the germline J gene. The chain employs TRBV31 and TRBJ1-1; D not resolved. Germline V gene sequence: CDR1 GKSSPN, CDR2 SITVG. The CDR3 length is 14 residues. The V gene lost 0 bases and the J gene lost 3 bases, with 11 bases spanning the gap. CDR3 amino acids: CAWSLAGRDTEVFF. Partial CDR3 DNA: TGTGCCTGGAGTCTAGCGGGGAGAGACACAGAAGTCTTC.

About this clone itself: All gene names here are mouse names. The read terminates 1 residue before the CDR3 end, so the remaining end is supplied by the germline J gene. The rearrangement joins TRBV31 to TRBJ1-1, with TRBD1 matching over 8 bases. Germline V gene data show CDR1 as GKSSPN and CDR2 as SITVG. V shed 1 base and J 4 bases; nucleotides not matched to a gene: 2. The CDR3 has 13 residues. CDR3 DNA (partial): TGTGCCTGGAGTCCGGACAGGGCCACAGAAGTCTTC. As protein: CAWSPDRATEVF. In full, the CDR3 reads CAWSPDRATEVFF. Full variable domain (missing parts from reference TRBV31 and TRBJ1-1): AQTIHQWPVAEIKAVGSPLSLGCTIKGKSSPNLYWYWQATGGTLQQLFYSITVGQVESVVQLNLSASRPKDDQFILSTEKLLLSHSGFYLCAWSPDRATEVFFGKGTRLTVV.

With regard to this clone: The genes are named according to mouse. CDR3 residues: CASSLGTGGDTQYF. The CDR3 DNA, read in part, is TGTGCCAGCAGCCTCGGGACTGGGGGGGACACCCAGTAC. The chain has TRBV14 and TRBJ2-5; 12 bases are a match to TRBD2. The read terminates 1 residue before the CDR3 end, so the remaining end is supplied by the germline J gene. The V and J ends lost 5 bases and 6 bases, in that order; junction bases with no gene match: 4. The CDR3 totals 14 residues. Germline CDR1 is SGHDT and CDR2 is FRDEAV.

A remark on this clone: Gene names and germline match the mouse. The observed sequence ends 1 residue before the CDR3 terminus, with the missing tail filled in from the germline J gene. This chain links TRBV1 with TRBJ1-1; D gene ambiguous. The V end was cut by 0 bases, the J end by 6 bases, with 11 bases between. The CDR3 sequence is 14 residues long. Germline loops: CDR1 NSQYPW, CDR2 LRSPGD (reference sequence). The CDR3 reads CTCSADRANPEVFF. The sequenced part of the CDR3 DNA is TGCACCTGCAGTGCAGATCGGGCAAATCCAGAAGTCTTC.

As to this clone: Gene names and germline match the mouse. The read ends 1 residue before the CDR3 terminus; that terminus is restored from the germline J gene. The chain links TRBV13-1 to TRBJ1-4; D may be TRBD1 (6 bases). Germline assignment: CDR1 NSHNY and CDR2 SYGAGN. The V and J ends lost 3 bases and 1 base respectively, with 10 bases between them. CDR3 length: 15 amino acids. The part of the CDR3 DNA that was read is TGTGCCAGCAGTGCCGGGACAAATTCCAACGAAAGATTATTT. It yields the protein CASSAGTNSNERLF. The entire CDR3 is CASSAGTNSNERLFF.

Concerning this clone: Mouse gene names apply. The read ends 1 residue before the CDR3 terminus; that terminus is restored from the germline J gene. V gene TRBV5 combines with J gene TRBJ2-2, with no clear D. Germline CDR1 is LGHNA and CDR2 is YNLKQL (reference sequence). The CDR3 has 15 residues. The V gene lost 0 bases and the J gene lost 2 bases, with 7 bases spanning the gap. The DNA read from the CDR3 is TGTGCCAGCAGCCAAGATACGGGGAACACCGGGCAGCTCTAC. Its translation is CASSQDTGNTGQLY. The CDR3 in full is CASSQDTGNTGQLYF.

Turning to this clone: The gene names here belong to mouse. The read gets to within 1 residue of the CDR3 end, and the germline J gene fills in the rest. The same CDR3 arises from other DNA sequences in this sample as well. The chain couples TRBV20 to TRBJ2-3; D gene uncertain. CDR3 length: 12 amino acids. Trimming took off 1 base at V and 1 base at J, with 3 bases between the two ends. Germline V CDR1 and CDR2: GFQATS, STVNSAI. The covered CDR3 bases are TGTGGTGCTAGGGGGGGTGCAGAAACGCTGTAT. It codes for CGARGGAETLY. The full-length CDR3 reads as CGARGGAETLYF.

In the case of this clone: The gene names given are mouse names. The CDR3 goes on 1 residue after the read ends, and that part is filled in from the germline J gene. V is TRBV23 and J is TRBJ1-4; no check of the table's D call, TRBD1, against the DNA was made. CDR1 and CDR2 from the germline V gene are KGHTA and FQNQQP. This CDR3 spans 15 amino acids. The chain's CDR3 is CSSSHRDRANERLFF. CDR3 DNA, as far as it was read: TGCTCCAGCAGTCACCGGGACAGGGCCAACGAAAGATTATTT.

Remarks on this clone: Gene names are mouse gene names. The sequence runs out 1 residue before the end of the CDR3; the remainder is reconstructed from the germline J gene. The chain employs TRBV19 and TRBJ1-1; D ambiguous. The germline V gene encodes CDR1 FNHDT and CDR2 SITEND (reference sequence). The CDR3 extends over 13 amino acids. Trimming took off 5 bases at V and 1 base at J, with 9 bases between the two ends. Incomplete CDR3 DNA: TGTGCCAGCAGCCCCCACGGAAACACAGAAGTCTTC. It yields the protein CASSPHGNTEVF. The CDR3 as a whole reads CASSPHGNTEVFF.

A word on this clone: Germline and genes here are mouse. Sequencing ends 1 residue short of the CDR3 end; the germline J gene provides the rest. This chain uses TRBV19 with TRBJ1-1; D gene ambiguous. This CDR3 is 14 amino acids long. Germline lookup yields CDR1 FNHDT and CDR2 SITEND (reference sequence). V lost 0 bases, J lost 1 base, and 7 bases lay in between. This CDR3 reads CASSIGTGNTEVFF. The CDR3 bases that were read are TGTGCCAGCAGTATAGGGACGGGAAACACAGAAGTCTTC. Full variable domain (rest looked up from reference TRBV19 and TRBJ1-1): GGIITQTPKFLIGQEGQKLTLKCQQNFNHDTMYWYRQDSGKGLRLIYYSITENDLQKGDLSEGYDASREKKSSFSLTVTSAQKNEMAVFLCASSIGTGNTEVFFGKGTRLTVV.

A word on this clone: Genes and germline are mouse. From the germline J gene comes the end of the CDR3, since the read stops 1 residue before it. V gene TRBV19 combines with J gene TRBJ1-1; D perhaps matches TRBD1 (6 bases). V gave up 2 bases and J gave up 1 base, with 9 bases separating them. CDR1 FNHDT and CDR2 SITEND come from the germline V gene (reference sequence). The CDR3 loop spans 14 amino acids. CDR3 residues: CASSIYRANTEVFF. The DNA read from the CDR3 is TGTGCCAGCAGTATTTACAGGGCGAACACAGAAGTCTTC.

Sample share makes this clone medium-sized. Gene names and germline refer to mouse. CDR3 DNA (partial): TGTGCCAGCAGCATACAGGGTAGTCAAAACACCTTGTAC. Translating gives CASSIQGSQNTLY. The CDR3 as a whole reads CASSIQGSQNTLYF. The V and J genes are TRBV3 and TRBJ2-4; weak D call: TRBD1 (6 bases). The sequenced fragment ends 1 residue before the CDR3 boundary, so the rest is inferred from the germline J gene. Germline CDR1 SNHLY, CDR2 FYNGKV (reference sequence). Trimming took 5 bases from V and 0 from J, leaving 9 bases between them. This CDR3 has 14 amino acids. The whole variable domain, remainder taken from reference TRBV3 and TRBJ2-4, is GPKVLQIPSHQIIDMGQMVTLNCDPVSNHLYFYWYKQILGQQMEFLVNFYNGKVMEKSKLFKDQFSVERPDGSYFTLKIQPTALEDSAVYFCASSIQGSQNTLYFGAGTRLSVL.

About this clone itself: Mouse germline and gene names are used. The read comes to an end 1 residue before the CDR3 does, leaving the germline J gene to fill in the end. The rearrangement links TRBV3 to TRBJ1-3; D is uncertain. The CDR3 sequence is 13 residues long. V gave up 2 bases and J gave up 4 bases, with 6 bases separating them. Germline V gene data show CDR1 as SNHLY and CDR2 as FYNGKV (reference sequence). The sequenced CDR3 bases are TGTGCCAGCAGCTTATCGCCGGGAAATACGCTCTAT. It is translated as CASSLSPGNTLY. The complete CDR3 reads CASSLSPGNTLYF.

Worth noting for this clone: The genes and germline here are from mouse. The missing CDR3 end, 1 residue past where the read stops, is filled in from the germline J gene. V is TRBV12-1 and J is TRBJ2-7; 10 bases agree with TRBD1. The CDR3 loop spans 15 amino acids. Germline V gene data show CDR1 as SGHSN and CDR2 as HYEKVE. V dropped 0 bases and J dropped 1; count of bases not matched to a gene: 2. CDR3 DNA, as far as it was read: TGTGCCAGCTCTCTCGGGACAGGGGCTTCCTATGAACAGTAC. This gives the protein CASSLGTGASYEQY. In full, the CDR3 reads CASSLGTGASYEQYF.

About this clone: Here the gene names and germline are mouse. The read ends 1 residue before the CDR3 terminus; that terminus is restored from the germline J gene. The same CDR3 also results from other DNA sequences found in this sample. V and J are TRBV26 and TRBJ2-4; TRBD1 is a possible D gene (5 bases). V was trimmed by 2 bases and J by 1 base, leaving 7 bases between them. The germline V gene encodes CDR1 KGHPV and CDR2 FQNQEV (reference sequence). The CDR3 is 14 residues long. CDR3 protein: CASSLDRGQNTLYF. The sequenced CDR3 bases are TGTGCCAGCAGTCTGGACAGAGGTCAAAACACCTTGTAC.

This clone has only one observation. Germline and genes here are mouse. Coverage ceases 1 residue before the CDR3 finishes, and the germline J gene fills in the end. The rearrangement joins TRBV13-1 to TRBJ2-4; TRBD2 matches at 9 bases. Germline lookup yields CDR1 NSHNY and CDR2 SYGAGN. With V trimmed by 0 bases and J by 2 bases, 1 base remained unmatched. CDR3 length: 15 residues. CDR3 bases read: TGTGCCAGCAGTGATGCTGGGGGGGTTCAAAACACCTTGTAC. Encoded protein: CASSDAGGVQNTLY. The entire CDR3 protein is CASSDAGGVQNTLYF.

Comments on this clone: The genes are named according to mouse. The read is 1 residue too short to cover the CDR3 end, so that end is filled in from the germline J gene. The chain employs TRBV13-1 and TRBJ2-7; 14 positions agree with TRBD2. The ends lost 4 bases at V and 3 bases at J; junction bases unmatched: 9. CDR1 and CDR2 (germline): NSHNY, SYGAGN. CDR3 length equals 17 residues. The sequenced CDR3 bases are TGTGCCAGCAGTTCCGATCCGGGACTGGGGGGGCGCTATGAACAGTAC. Its protein product is CASSSDPGLGGRYEQY. The full CDR3 is CASSSDPGLGGRYEQYF.

About this clone itself: Any gene name here is a mouse gene name. The observed sequence ends 1 residue before the CDR3 terminus, with the missing tail filled in from the germline J gene. The chain combines TRBV1 with TRBJ2-7; a weak D match, TRBD1 (5 bases). The ends were cut back, 3 bases at V and 0 bases at J, with 6 bases in the middle. This CDR3 is built from 13 residues. Germline loops: CDR1 NSQYPW, CDR2 LRSPGD (reference sequence). The CDR3 loop is CTCSARASYEQYF. The sequenced CDR3 bases are TGCACCTGCAGTGCCAGGGCCTCCTATGAACAGTAC.

Notes on this clone: Germline and genes: mouse. The read falls 1 residue short of the CDR3 end, and the missing part is taken from the germline J gene. The chain uses TRBV12-1 and TRBJ2-1, with 7 bases lining up with TRBD2. The CDR3 runs to 16 residues. Trimming cost V 0 bases and J 0 bases; bases outside gene matches: 4. CDR1 is SGHSN, CDR2 HYEKVE, per germline. CDR3 region: CASSLGLVLNYAEQFF. The sequenced part of the CDR3 DNA is TGTGCCAGCTCTCTCGGACTGGTCCTTAACTATGCTGAGCAGTTC. Complete variable domain (other parts from reference TRBV12-1 and TRBJ2-1): DSGVVQSPRHIIKEKGGRSVLTCIPISGHSNVVWYQQTLGKELKFLIQHYEKVERDKGFLPSRFSVQQFDDYHSEMNMSALELEDSAMYFCASSLGLVLNYAEQFFGPGTRLTVL.

Notes on this clone: The listed genes are named as in mouse. From the germline J gene comes the end of the CDR3, since the read stops 1 residue before it. The chain uses TRBV17 and TRBJ2-7; TRBD2 might be the D (6 bases). The CDR3 is 14 residues long. The V gene's germline CDR1 is MNHDT and CDR2 YYDKIL. V shed 3 bases and J shed 0 bases, with 9 bases lying between them. CDR3 region: CASSSGTYSYEQYF. CDR3 bases read: TGTGCTAGCAGTAGCGGGACTTACTCCTATGAACAGTAC.

Of note for this clone: The genes are named according to mouse. The read falls 1 residue short of the CDR3 end, and the missing part is taken from the germline J gene. The gene calls are TRBV3 and TRBJ1-3, with 7 positions matching TRBD1. V gave up 5 bases and J gave up 0 bases; unmatched junction bases: 4. Germline V gene data show CDR1 as SNHLY and CDR2 as FYNGKV (reference sequence). This CDR3 is 15 amino acids long. CDR3 DNA, as far as it was read: TGTGCCAGCAGCCACGGGACAGATTCTGGAAATACGCTCTAT. Translating gives CASSHGTDSGNTLY. The CDR3 in its entirety is CASSHGTDSGNTLYF.

As concerns this clone: Gene names are the mouse ones. The CDR3 extends 1 residue past the end of the read, so its final part is completed from the germline J gene. This chain uses TRBV13-3 with TRBJ1-1; D gene ambiguous. CDR3 size: 13 residues. Germline V CDR1 and CDR2: NNHDY, SYVADS. Trimming cost V 3 bases and J 1 base, with 7 bases left between them. CDR3 DNA, as far as it was read: TGTGCCAGCAGTGCCGACATAAACACAGAAGTCTTC. Its protein product is CASSADINTEVF. The full CDR3 protein reads CASSADINTEVFF.